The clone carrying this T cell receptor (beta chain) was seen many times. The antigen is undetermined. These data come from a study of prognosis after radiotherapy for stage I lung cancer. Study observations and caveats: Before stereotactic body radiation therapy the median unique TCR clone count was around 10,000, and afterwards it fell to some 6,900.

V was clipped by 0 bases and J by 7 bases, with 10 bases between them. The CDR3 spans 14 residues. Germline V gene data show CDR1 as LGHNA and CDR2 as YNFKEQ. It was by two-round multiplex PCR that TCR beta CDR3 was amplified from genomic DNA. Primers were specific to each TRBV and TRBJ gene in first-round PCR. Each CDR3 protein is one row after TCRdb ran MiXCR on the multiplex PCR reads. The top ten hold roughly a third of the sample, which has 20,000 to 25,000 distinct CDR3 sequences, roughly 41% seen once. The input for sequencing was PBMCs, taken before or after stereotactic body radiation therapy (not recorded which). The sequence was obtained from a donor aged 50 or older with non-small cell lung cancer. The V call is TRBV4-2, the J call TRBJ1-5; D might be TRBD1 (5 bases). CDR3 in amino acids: CASSQDSGRQPQHF. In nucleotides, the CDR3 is TGTGCCAGCAGCCAAGATTCAGGGAGGCAGCCCCAGCATTTT.